The next 2 T cell receptor beta chains were all read from a single sample in a study of response to subunit inactivated influenza vaccine. A single record per CDR3 protein comes from TCRdb applying MiXCR to the RT-PCR reads. The table includes about 520,000 distinct CDR3 sequences, approximately 7.8% detected once. The specimen comprised PBMCs from blood, sampled about 23 months after vaccination. These receptors were obtained from a man aged 45 to 70 who received an inactivated influenza vaccine.

The rearrangement links TRBV7-2 to TRBJ1-1; no reliable D call. The CDR3 is made up of 10 amino acids. V lost 4 bases and J lost 11, with 8 bases in between. The germline V gene encodes CDR1 SGHTA and CDR2 FQGNSA. The CDR3: CASSYREAFF. In DNA, the CDR3 is TGTGCCAGCAGCTACCGGGAGGCTTTCTTT.

This chain links TRBV20-1 with TRBJ1-2, with 7 bases fitting TRBD1. Germline CDR1 is DFQATT and CDR2 is SNEGSKA (reference sequence). The CDR3 is 14 residues long. Unmatched junction bases numbered 11, after V lost 6 bases and J lost 4 bases. The CDR3 loop reads CSAKTRGLAYGYTF. The CDR3 DNA is TGCAGTGCCAAAACGAGGGGGCTGGCCTATGGCTACACCTTC.